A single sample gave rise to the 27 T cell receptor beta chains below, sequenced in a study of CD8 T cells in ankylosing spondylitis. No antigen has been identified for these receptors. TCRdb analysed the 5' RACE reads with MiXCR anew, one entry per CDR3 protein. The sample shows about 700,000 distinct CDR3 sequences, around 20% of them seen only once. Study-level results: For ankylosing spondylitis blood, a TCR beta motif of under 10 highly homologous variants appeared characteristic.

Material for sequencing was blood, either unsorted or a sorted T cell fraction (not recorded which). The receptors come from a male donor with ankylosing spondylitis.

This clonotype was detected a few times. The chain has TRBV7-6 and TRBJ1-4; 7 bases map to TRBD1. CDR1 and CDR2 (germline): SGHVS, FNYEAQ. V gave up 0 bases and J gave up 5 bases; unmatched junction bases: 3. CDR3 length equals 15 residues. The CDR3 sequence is CASSLAGQTNEKLFF. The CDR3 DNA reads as TGTGCCAGCAGCTTAGCGGGACAGACGAATGAAAAACTGTTTTTT.

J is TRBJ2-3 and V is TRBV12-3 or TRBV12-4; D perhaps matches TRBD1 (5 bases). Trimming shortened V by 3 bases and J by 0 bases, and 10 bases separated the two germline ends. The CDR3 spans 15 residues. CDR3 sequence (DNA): TGTGCCAGCAGTTTGGTGGGGCCTAGCACAGATACGCAGTATTTT. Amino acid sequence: CASSLVGPSTDTQYF.

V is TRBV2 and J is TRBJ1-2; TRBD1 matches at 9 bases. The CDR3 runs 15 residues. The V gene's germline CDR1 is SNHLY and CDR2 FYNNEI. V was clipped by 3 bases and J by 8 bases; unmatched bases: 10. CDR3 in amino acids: CASSEGTGFEWGYTF. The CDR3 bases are TGTGCCAGCAGTGAGGGGACAGGGTTTGAGTGGGGCTACACCTTC.

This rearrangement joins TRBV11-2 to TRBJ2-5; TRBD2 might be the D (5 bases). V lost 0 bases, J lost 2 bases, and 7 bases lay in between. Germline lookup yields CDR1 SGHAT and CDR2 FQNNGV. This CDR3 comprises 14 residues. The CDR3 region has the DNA TGTGCCAGCAGCTTAGAAGCGGAACAAGAGACCCAGTACTTC. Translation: CASSLEAEQETQYF.

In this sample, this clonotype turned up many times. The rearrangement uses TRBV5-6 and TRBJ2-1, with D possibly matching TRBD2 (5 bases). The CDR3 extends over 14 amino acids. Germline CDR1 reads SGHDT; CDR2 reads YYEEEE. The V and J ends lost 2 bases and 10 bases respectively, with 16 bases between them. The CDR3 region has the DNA TGTGCCAGCAGCTTCCTCACGGGATCCAGAGAGCAGTTCTTC. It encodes CASSFLTGSREQFF.

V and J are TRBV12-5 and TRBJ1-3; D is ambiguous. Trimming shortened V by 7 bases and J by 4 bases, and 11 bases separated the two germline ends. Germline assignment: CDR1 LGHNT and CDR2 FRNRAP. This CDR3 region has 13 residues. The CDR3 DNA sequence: TGTGCTAGTGTGAGGGTGTGGGGAAACACCATATATTTT. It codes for CASVRVWGNTIYF.

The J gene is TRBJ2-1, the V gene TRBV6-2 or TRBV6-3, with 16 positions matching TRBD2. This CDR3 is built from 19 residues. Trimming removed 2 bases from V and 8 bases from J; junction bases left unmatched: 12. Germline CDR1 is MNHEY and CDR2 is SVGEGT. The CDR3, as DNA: TGTGCCAGCAGTTACAGGGACGGGACTAGCGGGAGGGGATTCGATGAGCAGTTCTTC. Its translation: CASSYRDGTSGRGFDEQFF.

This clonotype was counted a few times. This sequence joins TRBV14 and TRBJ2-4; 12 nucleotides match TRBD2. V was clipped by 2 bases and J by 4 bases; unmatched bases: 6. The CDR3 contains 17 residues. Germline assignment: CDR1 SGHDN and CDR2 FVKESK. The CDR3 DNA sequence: TGTGCCAGCAGCCAACGGACTAGCGGGACCACTAAAAACATTCAGTACTTC. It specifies CASSQRTSGTTKNIQYF.

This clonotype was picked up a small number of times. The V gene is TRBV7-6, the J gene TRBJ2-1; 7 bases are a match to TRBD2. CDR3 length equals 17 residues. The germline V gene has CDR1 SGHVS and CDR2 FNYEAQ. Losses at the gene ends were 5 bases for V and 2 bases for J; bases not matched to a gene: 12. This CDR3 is CASSLGSAGKAYNEQFF. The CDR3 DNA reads TGTGCCAGCAGCCTAGGATCAGCGGGAAAGGCCTACAATGAGCAGTTCTTC.

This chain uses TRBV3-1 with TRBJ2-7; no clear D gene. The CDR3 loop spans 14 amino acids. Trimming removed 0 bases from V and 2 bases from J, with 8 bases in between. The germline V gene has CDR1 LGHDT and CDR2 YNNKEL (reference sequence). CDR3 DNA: TGTGCCAGCAGCCAAGAGGTGGGGACCTACGAGCAGTACTTC. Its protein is CASSQEVGTYEQYF.

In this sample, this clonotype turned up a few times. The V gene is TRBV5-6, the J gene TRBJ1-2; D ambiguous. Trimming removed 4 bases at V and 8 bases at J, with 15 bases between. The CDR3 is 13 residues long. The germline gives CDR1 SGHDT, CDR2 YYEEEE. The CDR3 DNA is TGTGCCAGCAGCGATAATGGAGGTTTCGGCTACACCTTC. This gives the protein CASSDNGGFGYTF.

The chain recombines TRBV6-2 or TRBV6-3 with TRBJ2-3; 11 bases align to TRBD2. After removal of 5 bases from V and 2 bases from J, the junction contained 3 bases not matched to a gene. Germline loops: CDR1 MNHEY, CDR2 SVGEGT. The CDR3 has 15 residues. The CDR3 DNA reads TGTGCCAGCAGTAAGGGACTAGCGGCCACAGATACGCAGTATTTT. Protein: CASSKGLAATDTQYF.

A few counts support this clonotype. The CDR3 bases are TGCGCCAGCAGCTTGGAGCCGGGACTAGCGGGCAATGAGCAGTTCTTC. Its protein is CASSLEPGLAGNEQFF. The chain combines TRBV5-1 with TRBJ2-1; 12 positions agree with TRBD2. Trimming removed 0 bases from V and 6 bases from J; junction bases left unmatched: 4. Germline lookup yields CDR1 SGHRS and CDR2 YFSETQ. The CDR3 loop spans 16 amino acids.

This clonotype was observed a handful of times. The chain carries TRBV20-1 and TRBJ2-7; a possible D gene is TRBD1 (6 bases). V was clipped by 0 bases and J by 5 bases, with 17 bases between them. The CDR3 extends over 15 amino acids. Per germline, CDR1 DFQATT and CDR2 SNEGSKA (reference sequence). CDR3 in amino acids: CSARDLGGERNEQYF. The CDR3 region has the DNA TGCAGTGCTAGAGATCTAGGGGGAGAAAGGAACGAGCAGTACTTC.

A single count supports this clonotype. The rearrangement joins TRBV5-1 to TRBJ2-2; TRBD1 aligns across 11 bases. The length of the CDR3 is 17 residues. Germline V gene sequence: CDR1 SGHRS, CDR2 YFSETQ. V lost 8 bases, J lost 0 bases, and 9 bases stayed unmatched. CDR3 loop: CASSVGQGAPNTGELFF. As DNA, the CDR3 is TGCGCCAGTAGCGTCGGACAGGGGGCGCCGAACACCGGGGAGCTGTTTTTT.

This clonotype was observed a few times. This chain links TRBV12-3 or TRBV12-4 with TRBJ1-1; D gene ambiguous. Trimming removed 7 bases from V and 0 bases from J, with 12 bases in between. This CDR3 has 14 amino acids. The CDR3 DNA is TGTGCCAGCACCACTACAGTGATGAACACTGAAGCTTTCTTT. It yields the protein CASTTTVMNTEAFF.

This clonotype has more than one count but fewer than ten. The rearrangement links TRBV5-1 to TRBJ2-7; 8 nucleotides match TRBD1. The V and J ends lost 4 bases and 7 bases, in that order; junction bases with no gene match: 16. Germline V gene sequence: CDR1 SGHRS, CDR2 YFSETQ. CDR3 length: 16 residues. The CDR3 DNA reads TGCGCCAGCAGCCCAGGGGGAACAGGGGGAGCGTGGGAGCAGTACTTC. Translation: CASSPGGTGGAWEQYF.

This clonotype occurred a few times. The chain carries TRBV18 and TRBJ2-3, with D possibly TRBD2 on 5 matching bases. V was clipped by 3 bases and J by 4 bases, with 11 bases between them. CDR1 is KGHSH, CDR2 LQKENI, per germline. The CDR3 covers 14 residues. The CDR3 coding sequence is TGTGCCAGCTCACCCACTAGTACGTCAGATACGCAGTATTTT. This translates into CASSPTSTSDTQYF.

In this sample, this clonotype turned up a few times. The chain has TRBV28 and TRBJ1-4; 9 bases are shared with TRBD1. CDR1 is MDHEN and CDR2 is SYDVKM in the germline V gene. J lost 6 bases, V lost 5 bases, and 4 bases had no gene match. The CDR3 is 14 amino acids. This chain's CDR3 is CASSAQGADEKLFF. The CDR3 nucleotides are TGTGCCAGCAGTGCACAGGGGGCGGATGAAAAACTGTTTTTT.

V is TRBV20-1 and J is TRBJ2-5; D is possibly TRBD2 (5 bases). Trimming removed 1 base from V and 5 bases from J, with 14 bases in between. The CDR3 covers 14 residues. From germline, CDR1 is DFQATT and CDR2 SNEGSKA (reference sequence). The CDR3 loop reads CSARAGVRTETQYF. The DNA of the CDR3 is TGCAGTGCTAGAGCCGGGGTCAGGACGGAGACCCAGTACTTC.

CDR3 loop: CASSQGQGIYGYTF. CDR3 nucleotide sequence: TGCGCCAGCAGCCAAGGACAGGGAATCTATGGCTACACCTTC. The gene calls are TRBV4-1 and TRBJ1-2, with TRBD1 matching 7 bases. CDR3 size: 14 residues. CDR1 MGHRA and CDR2 YSYEKL come from the germline V gene. The J segment lost 4 bases and the V segment lost 1 base, leaving 3 bases of the junction unmatched.

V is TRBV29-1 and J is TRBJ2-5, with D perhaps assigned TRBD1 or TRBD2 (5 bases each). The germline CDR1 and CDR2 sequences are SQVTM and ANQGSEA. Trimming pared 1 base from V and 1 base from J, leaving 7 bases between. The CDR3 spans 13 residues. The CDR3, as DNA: TGCAGCGTTGAAGCGGGACCCCAAGAGACCCAGTACTTC. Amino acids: CSVEAGPQETQYF.

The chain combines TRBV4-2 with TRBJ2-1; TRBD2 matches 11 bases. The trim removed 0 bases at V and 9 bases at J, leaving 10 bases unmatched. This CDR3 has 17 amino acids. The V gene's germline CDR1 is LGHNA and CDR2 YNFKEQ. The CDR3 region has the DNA TGTGCCAGCAGCCAAGACTTAGTCCTTCTAGCGGGAGGTGAGCAGTTCTTC. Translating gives CASSQDLVLLAGGEQFF.

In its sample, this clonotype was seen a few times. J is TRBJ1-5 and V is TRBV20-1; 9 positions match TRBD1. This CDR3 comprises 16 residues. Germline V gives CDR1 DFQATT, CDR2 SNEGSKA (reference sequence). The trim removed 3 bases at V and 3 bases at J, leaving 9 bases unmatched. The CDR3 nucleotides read TGCAGTGCTAGGAGCCGGGACAGGGATTTCAATCAGCCCCAGCATTTT. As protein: CSARSRDRDFNQPQHF.

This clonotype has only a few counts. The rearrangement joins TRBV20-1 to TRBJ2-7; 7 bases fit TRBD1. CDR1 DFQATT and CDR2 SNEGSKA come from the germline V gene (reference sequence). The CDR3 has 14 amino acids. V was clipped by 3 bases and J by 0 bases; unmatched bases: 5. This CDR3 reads CSASGDSGSYEQYF. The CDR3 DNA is TGCAGTGCTAGTGGGGACAGTGGCTCCTACGAGCAGTACTTC.

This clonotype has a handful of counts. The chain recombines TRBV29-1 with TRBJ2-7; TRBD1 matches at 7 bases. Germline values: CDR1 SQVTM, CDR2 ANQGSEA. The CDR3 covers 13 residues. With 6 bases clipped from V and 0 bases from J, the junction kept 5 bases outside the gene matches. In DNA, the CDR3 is TGCAGCGTCGGGACAGCCTACTCCTACGAGCAGTACTTC. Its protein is CSVGTAYSYEQYF.

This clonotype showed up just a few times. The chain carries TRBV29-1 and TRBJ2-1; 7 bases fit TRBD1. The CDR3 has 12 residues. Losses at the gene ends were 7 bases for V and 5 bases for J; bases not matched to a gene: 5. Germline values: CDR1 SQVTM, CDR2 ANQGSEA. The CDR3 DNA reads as TGCAGCGCCATGGACAGGAACAATGAGCAGTTCTTC. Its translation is CSAMDRNNEQFF.